The present T cell receptor beta chain was sequenced within a study of CD8+ T cells in alopecia areata. This clone was seen only a few times. What it recognizes is unknown. RNA was isolated and reverse transcribed to cDNA, the sequencing template. Clones were read by immunoSEQ multiplex PCR, and TCRdb kept only the in-frame ones, dropping some. The sample has around 98,000 clones; about 40% are singletons. General study findings and limits: Normal skin's resident alphabeta T cells are sequenced alongside lesional scalp T cells.

CDR1 is SQVTM, CDR2 ANQGSEA, per germline. The CDR3 totals 13 residues. Trimming pared 7 bases from V and 7 bases from J, leaving 14 bases between. Sequenced material: CD4+ T cells sorted from blood. The chain combines TRBV29-1 with TRBJ1-6, with D possibly matching TRBD1 (6 bases). This TCR came from a human donor with alopecia areata. CDR3 bases: TGCAGCGCTTCCGGGACACTAAATTCACCCCTCCACTTT. Protein: CSASGTLNSPLHF.